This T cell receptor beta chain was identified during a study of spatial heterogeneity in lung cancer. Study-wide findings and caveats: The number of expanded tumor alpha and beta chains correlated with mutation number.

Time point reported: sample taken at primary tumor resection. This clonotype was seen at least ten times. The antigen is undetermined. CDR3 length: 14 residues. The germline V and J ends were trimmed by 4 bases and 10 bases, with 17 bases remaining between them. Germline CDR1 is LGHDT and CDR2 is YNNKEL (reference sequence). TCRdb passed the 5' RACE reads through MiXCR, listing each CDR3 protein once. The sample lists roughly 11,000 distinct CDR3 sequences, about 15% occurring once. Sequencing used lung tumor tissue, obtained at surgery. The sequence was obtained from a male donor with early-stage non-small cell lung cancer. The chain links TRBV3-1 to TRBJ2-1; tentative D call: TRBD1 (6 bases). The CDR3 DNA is TGTGCCAGCAGCCCAGGGGAATGGGCTGGGGAGCAGTTCTTC. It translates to CASSPGEWAGEQFF.